This T cell receptor (beta chain) originates from a study of T cells after yellow fever vaccination. As for the study in general: Some fractions had low cell numbers, and these were prepared with SMART-Seq v4 Ultra Low Input. Study-level findings and limits: Clonotype sharing between CD4 and CD8 compartments was small. Weaker overall, the secondary response nonetheless peaked faster (day 5 versus 15).

A single record per CDR3 protein comes from TCRdb applying MiXCR to the 5' RACE reads. The sample contains a few hundred thousand distinct CDR3 sequences, around 6.4% of which appear only once. CDR1 ENHRY and CDR2 SYGVKD come from the germline V gene. CDR3 length: 13 amino acids. V shed 9 bases, J shed 6 bases, and the junction held 2 bases outside the gene matches. Regarding this clonotype: Its antigen is undetermined.

The sequence derives from a man aged 25-45 years who received the YFV17D yellow fever vaccine. The V and J genes are TRBV10-3 and TRBJ2-1; 13 bases agree with TRBD2. The specimen comprised PBMCs, sampled 5 days after the yellow fever booster vaccination. For the CDR3, the DNA is TGTGCCATTGGACTAGCGGGAGTCAATGAGCAGTTCTTC. Amino acids: CAIGLAGVNEQFF.